The 16 T cell receptor beta chains below all came from one sample that was sequenced in a study of cytomegalovirus exposure and HLA in healthy donors. A multiplex PCR was run with 60 Vbeta primers and 13 Jbeta primers. Assay used: immunoSEQ multiplex PCR; TCRdb lists only in-frame clones, some missing. The table lists 100,000 to 150,000 clones, approximately 80% of them singletons. The sequenced sample was PBMCs. Receptors were obtained from a man aged 25 to 45 in good health and CMV-seropositive.

This clone was observed a single time. This chain connects TRBV5-5 to TRBJ2-2; 9 nucleotides align to TRBD1. Germline assignment: CDR1 SGHKS and CDR2 YYEKEE (reference sequence). Trimming removed 1 base from V and 6 bases from J; junction bases left unmatched: 4. The CDR3 consists of 15 residues. CDR3 sequence: CASSLRTGAAGELFF. CDR3 nucleotide sequence: TGTGCCAGCAGCTTGAGGACAGGGGCCGCCGGGGAGCTGTTTTTT.

The chain combines TRBV19 with TRBJ1-1, with D unresolved. V was cut by 1 base and J by 6 bases, with 12 bases left in between. CDR3 length equals 14 residues. Germline-derived CDR1 and CDR2 are LNHDA and SQIVND (reference sequence). The CDR3 is CASSIVDQRAEAFF. For the CDR3, the DNA is TGTGCCAGTAGTATAGTCGACCAGAGGGCTGAAGCTTTCTTT.

The gene calls are TRBV5-8 and TRBJ2-7; D might be TRBD2 (5 bases). This CDR3 has 15 amino acids. Germline V lookup: CDR1 SGHTS, CDR2 YDEGEE. The V and J ends lost 1 base and 4 bases respectively, with 15 bases between them. In DNA, the CDR3 is TGTGCCAGCAGCTTGACCGGGATCTTACCATACGAGCAGTACTTC. It is translated as CASSLTGILPYEQYF.

J is TRBJ2-7 and V is TRBV30; D remains unclear. The CDR3 loop spans 11 amino acids. Trimming stripped 0 bases from V and 12 bases from J, with 12 bases between. CDR1 GTSNPN and CDR2 SVGIG come from the germline V gene (reference sequence). CDR3 amino acids: CAWSVGVGPYF. CDR3 DNA sequence: TGTGCCTGGAGTGTAGGAGTTGGTCCGTACTTC.

This clone was detected once. The chain uses TRBV19 and TRBJ1-6; 8 positions agree with TRBD1. This CDR3 is 15 amino acids long. Germline V gives CDR1 LNHDA, CDR2 SQIVND (reference sequence). V lost 10 bases and J lost 8; bases outside the gene matches: 13. CDR3 region: CATKPLAGGYSPLHF. Written as DNA, the CDR3 is TGTGCCACCAAACCCCTAGCAGGGGGCTATTCACCCCTCCACTTT.

The chain is built from TRBV29-1 and TRBJ2-7; the D gene is possibly TRBD1 (5 bases). Germline V gives CDR1 SQVTM, CDR2 ANQGSEA. The CDR3 is 13 amino acids. Trimming removed 4 bases from V and 5 bases from J, with 15 bases in between. The CDR3: CSVGARVSNEQYF. In DNA, the CDR3 is TGCAGCGTTGGGGCCAGGGTATCCAACGAGCAGTACTTC.

This rearrangement joins TRBV19 to TRBJ1-5, with 11 bases matching TRBD1. Germline CDR1 and CDR2: LNHDA and SQIVND (reference sequence). Unmatched junction bases numbered 21, after V lost 6 bases and J lost 2 bases. The CDR3 extends over 21 amino acids. CDR3 coding DNA: TGTGCCAGTAGCGGACAGGGGGCCTTATCGGTGTTCTCTGTCGGCAATCAGCCCCAGCATTTT. It encodes CASSGQGALSVFSVGNQPQHF.

The genes are TRBV6-1 and TRBJ1-6, with unresolved D. CDR1 and CDR2 from the germline V gene are MNHNS and SASEGT. V was trimmed by 2 bases and J by 3 bases, leaving 8 bases between them. CDR3 length equals 15 residues. This CDR3 is CASSEIGLYNSPLHF. In DNA form, the CDR3 reads TGTGCCAGCAGTGAAATCGGTCTCTATAATTCACCCCTCCACTTT.

This chain uses TRBV11-2 with TRBJ2-2, with D perhaps matching TRBD2 (6 bases). Per germline, CDR1 SGHAT and CDR2 FQNNGV. The ends were cut back, 1 base at V and 6 bases at J, with 12 bases in the middle. This CDR3 is 15 amino acids long. Here the CDR3 reads CASSLVGGGPGELFF. CDR3 sequence (DNA): TGTGCCAGCAGCTTAGTAGGTGGAGGGCCCGGGGAGCTGTTTTTT.

The chain employs TRBV6-5 and TRBJ2-7, with D perhaps TRBD1 (6 bases). Trimming cost V 0 bases and J 10 bases, with 16 bases left between them. This CDR3 has 14 amino acids. Germline CDR1 and CDR2: MNHEY and SVGAGI. CDR3 protein: CASSYSEQGRLQYF. CDR3 sequence (DNA): TGTGCCAGCAGTTACTCCGAGCAGGGGAGACTCCAGTACTTC.

The chain carries TRBV2 and TRBJ2-1, with 8 nucleotides matching TRBD2. Germline V gene lookup returns CDR1 SNHLY and CDR2 FYNNEI. Trimming took 2 bases from V and 9 from J; bases not matched to a gene: 9. This CDR3 spans 15 amino acids. CDR3 DNA sequence: TGTGCCAGCAGTGAATCCAGCGGGGGCCGTGGTGAGCAGTTCTTC. Translated, it gives CASSESSGGRGEQFF.

This rearrangement joins TRBV27 to TRBJ1-1; D possibly corresponds to TRBD1 (5 bases). The germline V gene encodes CDR1 MNHEY and CDR2 SMNVEV (reference sequence). V was trimmed by 3 bases and J by 0 bases, leaving 5 bases between them. The CDR3 has 13 residues. For the CDR3, the DNA is TGTGCCAGCAGTTTGACAGTGAACACTGAAGCTTTCTTT. This gives the protein CASSLTVNTEAFF.

The chain links TRBV25-1 to TRBJ2-3; D possibly corresponds to TRBD2 (5 bases). CDR3 length equals 15 residues. Trimming removed 6 bases from V and 0 bases from J, with 13 bases in between. The V gene's germline CDR1 is MGHDK and CDR2 SYGVNS. Here the CDR3 reads CASSPGRASTDTQYF. In nucleotides, the CDR3 is TGTGCCAGCAGCCCCGGGCGGGCTAGCACAGATACGCAGTATTTT.

The chain carries TRBV19 and TRBJ1-2; tentatively, D is TRBD1 (6 bases). The CDR3 has 13 residues. Germline V gene data show CDR1 as LNHDA and CDR2 as SQIVND (reference sequence). V was clipped by 6 bases and J by 6 bases, with 14 bases between them. The CDR3 coding sequence is TGTGCCAGTAGGGGTAGAGGGGACAATGGCTACACCTTC. This codes for CASRGRGDNGYTF.

This clone occurred a few times. J is TRBJ1-1 and V is TRBV2; 10 positions agree with TRBD1. CDR3 length: 14 residues. Trimming took 6 bases from V and 1 from J; bases not matched to a gene: 2. Germline loops: CDR1 SNHLY, CDR2 FYNNEI. CDR3: CASRDRGPNTEAFF. The CDR3, as DNA: TGTGCCAGCAGAGACAGGGGGCCGAACACTGAAGCTTTCTTT.

J is TRBJ1-1 and V is TRBV18, with D hard to call. The CDR3 covers 14 residues. Germline V CDR1 and CDR2: KGHSH, LQKENI. Trimming left V 2 bases short and J 3 bases short, with 10 bases between. For the CDR3, the DNA is TGTGCCAGCTCACCAGGAGGCGGGGACACTGAAGCTTTCTTT. Protein product: CASSPGGGDTEAFF.